This TCR beta chain was recorded in a study of beta chain features in type 1 diabetes. Study findings and constraints: Type 1 diabetes patients had fewer VDJ junction insertions and more deletions. In every one of the four CD4+ subsets, TCRB CDR3s were moderately but significantly shorter in Type 1 diabetes patients. Comparison showed that naive, central memory and Treg TCRB repertoires appeared more similar among patients than among healthy donors.

Reverse transcription of all isolated RNA meant that expressed TCRB transcripts were sequenced. Sequenced by immunoSEQ multiplex PCR; TCRdb stores in-frame clones only, minus some. The sample holds about 16,000 clones, approximately 70% seen once. Without exception, sorted populations had purity beyond 95%. This clone occurred once. Antigen unknown. Input material: stem cell memory CD4+ T cells from blood. The TCR sequence derives from a man between 25 and 39 years old with type 1 diabetes.

The CDR3 DNA sequence: TGTGCCAGCAGCTTGTTGGGACTTCGCACAGATACGCAGTATTTT. Translated, it gives CASSLLGLRTDTQYF. V usage is TRBV7-2 and J usage is TRBJ2-3, with D tentatively TRBD2 (6 bases). Germline values: CDR1 SGHTA, CDR2 FQGNSA. The CDR3 is made up of 15 amino acids. V lost 3 bases and J 1 base, leaving 11 bases between the germline ends.